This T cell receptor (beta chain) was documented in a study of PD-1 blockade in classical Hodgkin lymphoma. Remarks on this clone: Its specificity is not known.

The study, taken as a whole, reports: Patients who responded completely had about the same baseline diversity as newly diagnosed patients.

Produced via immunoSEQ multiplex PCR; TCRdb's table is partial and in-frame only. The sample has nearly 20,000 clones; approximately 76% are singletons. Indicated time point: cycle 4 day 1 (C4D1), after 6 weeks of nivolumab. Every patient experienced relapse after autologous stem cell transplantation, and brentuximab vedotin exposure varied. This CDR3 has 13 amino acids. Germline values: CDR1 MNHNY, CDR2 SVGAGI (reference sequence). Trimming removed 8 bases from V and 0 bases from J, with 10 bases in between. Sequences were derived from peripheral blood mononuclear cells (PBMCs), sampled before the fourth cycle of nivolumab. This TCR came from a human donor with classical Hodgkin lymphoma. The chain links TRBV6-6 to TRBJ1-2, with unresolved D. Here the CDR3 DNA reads TGTGCCAGCCTGACATCTTCTAACTATGGCTACACCTTC. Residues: CASLTSSNYGYTF.